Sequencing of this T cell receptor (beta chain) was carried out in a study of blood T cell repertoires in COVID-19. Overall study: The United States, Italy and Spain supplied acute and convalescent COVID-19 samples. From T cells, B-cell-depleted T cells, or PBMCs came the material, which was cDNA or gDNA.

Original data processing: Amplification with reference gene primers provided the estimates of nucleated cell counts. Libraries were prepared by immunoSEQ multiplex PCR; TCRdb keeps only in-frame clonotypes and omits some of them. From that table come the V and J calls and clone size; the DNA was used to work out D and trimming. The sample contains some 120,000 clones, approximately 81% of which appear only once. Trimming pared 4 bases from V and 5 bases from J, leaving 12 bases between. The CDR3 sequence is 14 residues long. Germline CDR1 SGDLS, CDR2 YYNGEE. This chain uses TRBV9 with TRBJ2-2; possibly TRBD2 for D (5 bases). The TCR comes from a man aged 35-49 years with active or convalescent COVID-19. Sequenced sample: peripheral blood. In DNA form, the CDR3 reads TGTGCCAGCAGCCTCGGCGGGCCGACCGGGGAGCTGTTTTTT. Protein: CASSLGGPTGELFF.